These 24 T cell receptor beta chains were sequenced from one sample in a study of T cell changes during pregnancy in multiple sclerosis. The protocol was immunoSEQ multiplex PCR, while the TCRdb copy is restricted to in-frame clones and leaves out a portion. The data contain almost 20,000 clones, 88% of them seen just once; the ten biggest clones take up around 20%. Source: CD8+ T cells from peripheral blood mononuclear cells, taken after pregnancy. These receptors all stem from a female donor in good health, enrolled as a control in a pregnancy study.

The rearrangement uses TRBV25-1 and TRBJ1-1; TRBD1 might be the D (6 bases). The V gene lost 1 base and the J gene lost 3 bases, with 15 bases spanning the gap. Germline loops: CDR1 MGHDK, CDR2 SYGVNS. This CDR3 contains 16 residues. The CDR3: CASSESRGRGDTEAFF. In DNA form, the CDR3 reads TGTGCCAGCAGTGAATCGAGGGGGAGGGGAGACACTGAAGCTTTCTTT.

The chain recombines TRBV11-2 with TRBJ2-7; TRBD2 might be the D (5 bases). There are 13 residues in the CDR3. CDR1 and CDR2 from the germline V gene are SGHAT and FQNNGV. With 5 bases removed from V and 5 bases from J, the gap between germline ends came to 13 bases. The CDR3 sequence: CASSAEEWHEQYF. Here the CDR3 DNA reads TGTGCCAGCAGCGCGGAGGAATGGCACGAGCAGTACTTC. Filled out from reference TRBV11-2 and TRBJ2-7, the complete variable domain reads EAGVAQSPRYKIIEKRQSVAFWCNPISGHATLYWYQQILGQGPKLLIQFQNNGVVDDSQLPKDRFSAERLKGVDSTLKIQPAKLEDSAVYLCASSAEEWHEQYFGPGTRLTVT.

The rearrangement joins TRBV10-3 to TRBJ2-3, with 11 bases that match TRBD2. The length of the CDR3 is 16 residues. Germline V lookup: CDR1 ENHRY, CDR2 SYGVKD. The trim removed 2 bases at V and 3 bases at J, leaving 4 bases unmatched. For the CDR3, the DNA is TGTGCCATCAGTGAGAATAGCGGGGGGGCGACAGATACGCAGTATTTT. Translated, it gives CAISENSGGATDTQYF.

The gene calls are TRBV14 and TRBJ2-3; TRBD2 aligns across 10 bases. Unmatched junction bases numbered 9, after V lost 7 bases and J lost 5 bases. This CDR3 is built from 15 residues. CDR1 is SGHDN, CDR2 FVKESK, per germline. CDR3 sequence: CASTTGTSAGDTQYF. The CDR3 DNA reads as TGTGCCAGCACGACCGGGACTAGCGCAGGAGATACGCAGTATTTT.

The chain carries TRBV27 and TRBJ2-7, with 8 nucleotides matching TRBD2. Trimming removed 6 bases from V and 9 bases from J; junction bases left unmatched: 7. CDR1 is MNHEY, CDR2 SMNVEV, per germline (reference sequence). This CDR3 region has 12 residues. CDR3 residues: CASSSGGKGQYF. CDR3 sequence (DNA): TGTGCCAGCAGCTCGGGGGGGAAGGGGCAGTACTTC.

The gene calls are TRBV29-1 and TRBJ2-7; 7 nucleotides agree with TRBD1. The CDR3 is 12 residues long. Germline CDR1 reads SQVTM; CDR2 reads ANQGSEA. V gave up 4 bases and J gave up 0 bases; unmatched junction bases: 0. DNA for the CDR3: TGCAGCGTTGGGGACAGCTCCTACGAGCAGTACTTC. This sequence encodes CSVGDSSYEQYF.

The DNA of the CDR3 is TGCGCCAGCAGCTGGGAGGGACCCACTGAAGCTTTCTTT. Amino acids: CASSWEGPTEAFF. V is TRBV5-1 and J is TRBJ1-1; perhaps TRBD1 as D (5 bases). The germline gives CDR1 SGHRS, CDR2 YFSETQ. V was clipped by 3 bases and J by 4 bases, with 10 bases between them. The CDR3 consists of 13 residues.

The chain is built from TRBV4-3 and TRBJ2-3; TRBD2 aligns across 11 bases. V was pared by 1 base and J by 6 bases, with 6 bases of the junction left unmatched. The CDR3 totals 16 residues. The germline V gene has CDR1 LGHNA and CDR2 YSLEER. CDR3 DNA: TGCGCCAGCAGCCAAGGGCTAGCGGGGGGCGGGGATACGCAGTATTTT. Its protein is CASSQGLAGGGDTQYF.

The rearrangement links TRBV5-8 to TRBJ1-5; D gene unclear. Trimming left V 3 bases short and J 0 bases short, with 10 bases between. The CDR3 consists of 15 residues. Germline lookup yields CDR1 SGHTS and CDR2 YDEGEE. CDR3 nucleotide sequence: TGTGCCAGCAGCTCGGGATTTAGTAGCAATCAGCCCCAGCATTTT. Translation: CASSSGFSSNQPQHF.

The CDR3 nucleotides read TGTGCCAGCAGCTTACTCTACCCAGGGGAAAAACTGTTTTTT. Its translation is CASSLLYPGEKLFF. The V gene is TRBV11-2, the J gene TRBJ1-4; weak D call: TRBD1 (5 bases). This CDR3 is 14 amino acids long. The V and J ends lost 2 bases and 8 bases respectively, with 12 bases between them. The germline V gene encodes CDR1 SGHAT and CDR2 FQNNGV.

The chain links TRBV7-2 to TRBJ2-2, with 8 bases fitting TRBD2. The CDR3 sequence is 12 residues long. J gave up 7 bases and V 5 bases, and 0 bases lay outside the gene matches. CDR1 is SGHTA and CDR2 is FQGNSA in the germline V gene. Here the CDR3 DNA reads TGTGCCAGCAGCGCGGGGGGCGGGGAGCTGTTTTTT. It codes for CASSAGGGELFF. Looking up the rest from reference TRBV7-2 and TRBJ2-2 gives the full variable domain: GAGVSQSPSNKVTEKGKDVELRCDPISGHTALYWYRQSLGQGLEFLIYFQGNSAPDKSGLPSDRFSAERTGGSVSTLTIQRTQQEDSAVYLCASSAGGGELFFGEGSRLTVL.

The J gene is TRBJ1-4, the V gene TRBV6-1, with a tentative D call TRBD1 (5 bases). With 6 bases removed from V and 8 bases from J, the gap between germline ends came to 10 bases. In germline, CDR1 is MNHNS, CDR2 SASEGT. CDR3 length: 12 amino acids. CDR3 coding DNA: TGTGCCAGCAGGGGGCTCTGGGAAAAACTGTTTTTT. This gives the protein CASRGLWEKLFF.

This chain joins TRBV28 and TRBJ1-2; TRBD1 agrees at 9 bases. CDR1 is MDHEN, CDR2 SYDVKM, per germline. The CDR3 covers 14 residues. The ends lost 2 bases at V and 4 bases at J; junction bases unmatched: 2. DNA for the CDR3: TGTGCCAGCAGTTTAACAGGGGGCGGCTATGGCTACACCTTC. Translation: CASSLTGGGYGYTF.

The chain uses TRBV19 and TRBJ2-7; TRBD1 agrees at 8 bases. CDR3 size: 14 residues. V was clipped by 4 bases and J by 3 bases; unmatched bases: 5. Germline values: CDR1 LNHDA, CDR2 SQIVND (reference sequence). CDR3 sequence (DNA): TGTGCCAGTAGTACCCTTGGGACAGGCTACGAGCAGTACTTC. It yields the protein CASSTLGTGYEQYF.

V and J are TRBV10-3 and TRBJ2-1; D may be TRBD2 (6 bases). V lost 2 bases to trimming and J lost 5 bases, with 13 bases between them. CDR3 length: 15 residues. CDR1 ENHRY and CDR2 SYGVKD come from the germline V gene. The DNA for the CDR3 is TGTGCCATCAGTGAGGTCGGGACTCTAGACAATGAGCAGTTCTTC. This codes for CAISEVGTLDNEQFF.

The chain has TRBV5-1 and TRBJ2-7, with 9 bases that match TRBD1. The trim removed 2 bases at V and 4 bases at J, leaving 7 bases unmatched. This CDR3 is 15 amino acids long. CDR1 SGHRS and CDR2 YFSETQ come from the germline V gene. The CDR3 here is CASSLTGTGLYEQYF. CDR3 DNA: TGCGCCAGCAGCTTAACTGGGACAGGGCTTTACGAGCAGTACTTC.

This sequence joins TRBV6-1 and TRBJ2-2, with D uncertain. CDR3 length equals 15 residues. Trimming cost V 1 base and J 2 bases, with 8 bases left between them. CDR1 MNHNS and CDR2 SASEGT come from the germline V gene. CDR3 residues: CASSEELLNTGELFF. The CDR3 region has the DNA TGTGCCAGCAGTGAAGAGTTACTTAACACCGGGGAGCTGTTTTTT.

CDR3 residues: CSARQGLYEQYF. The CDR3 DNA reads TGCAGCGCACGACAGGGCCTCTACGAGCAGTACTTC. The chain joins TRBV29-1 to TRBJ2-7, with 7 bases that match TRBD1. V trimming: 7 bases; J trimming: 3 bases; junction bases outside the gene matches: 6. CDR1 is SQVTM and CDR2 is ANQGSEA in the germline V gene. The CDR3 length is 12 residues.

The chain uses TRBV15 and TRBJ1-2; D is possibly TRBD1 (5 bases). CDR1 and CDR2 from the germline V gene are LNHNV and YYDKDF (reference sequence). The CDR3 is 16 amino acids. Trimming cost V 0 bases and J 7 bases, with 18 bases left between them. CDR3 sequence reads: CATSRDPPAGTLGYTF. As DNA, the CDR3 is TGTGCCACCAGCAGAGATCCCCCCGCAGGGACTCTTGGCTACACCTTC.

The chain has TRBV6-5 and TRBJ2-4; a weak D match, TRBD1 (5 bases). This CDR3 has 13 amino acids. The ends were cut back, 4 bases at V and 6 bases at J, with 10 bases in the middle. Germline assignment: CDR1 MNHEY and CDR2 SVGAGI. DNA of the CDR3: TGTGCCAGCAGTTCCGACAGCTTAAACATTCAGTACTTC. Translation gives CASSSDSLNIQYF.

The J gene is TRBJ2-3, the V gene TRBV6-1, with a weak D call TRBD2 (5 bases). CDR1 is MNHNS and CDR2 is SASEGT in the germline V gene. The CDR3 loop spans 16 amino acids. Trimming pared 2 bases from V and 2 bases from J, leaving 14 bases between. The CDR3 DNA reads TGTGCCAGCAGTGAAATAAGCGGATCCGCCACAGATACGCAGTATTTT. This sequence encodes CASSEISGSATDTQYF.

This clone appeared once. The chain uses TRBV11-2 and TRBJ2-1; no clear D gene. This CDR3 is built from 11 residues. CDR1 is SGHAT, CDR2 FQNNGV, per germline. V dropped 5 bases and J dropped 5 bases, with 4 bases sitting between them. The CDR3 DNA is TGTGCCAGCAGCGTCGACAATGAGCAGTTCTTC. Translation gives CASSVDNEQFF. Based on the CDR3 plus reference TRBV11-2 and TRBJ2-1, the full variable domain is EAGVAQSPRYKIIEKRQSVAFWCNPISGHATLYWYQQILGQGPKLLIQFQNNGVVDDSQLPKDRFSAERLKGVDSTLKIQPAKLEDSAVYLCASSVDNEQFFGPGTRLTVL.

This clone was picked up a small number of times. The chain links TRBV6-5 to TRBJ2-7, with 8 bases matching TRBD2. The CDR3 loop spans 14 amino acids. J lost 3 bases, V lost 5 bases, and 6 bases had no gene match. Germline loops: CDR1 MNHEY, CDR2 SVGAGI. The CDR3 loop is CASSPGGGYYEQYF. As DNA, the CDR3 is TGTGCCAGCAGTCCCGGCGGGGGGTACTACGAGCAGTACTTC.

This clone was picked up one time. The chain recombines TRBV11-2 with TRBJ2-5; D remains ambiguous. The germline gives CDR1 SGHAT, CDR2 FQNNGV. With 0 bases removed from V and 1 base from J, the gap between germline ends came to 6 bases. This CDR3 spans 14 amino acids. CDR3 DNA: TGTGCCAGCAGCTTAGAACCCGGCCAAGAGACCCAGTACTTC. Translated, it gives CASSLEPGQETQYF.